This entry is about one T cell receptor beta chain. What it recognizes is unknown. These data are taken from a study of OX40 agonist ivuxolimab in advanced cancers. Study results and caveats: Some of the nonresponding patients also showed low levels of normalized T-cell clonal expansion.

Only in-frame clones appear in the TCRdb table, and some are missing; sequencing was by immunoSEQ multiplex PCR. In the table there are approximately 42,000 clones, roughly 90% of which are singletons. Germline lookup yields CDR1 LGHNA and CDR2 YSLEER. The V segment lost 5 bases and the J segment 5 bases; nucleotides outside the gene matches: 4. CDR3 size: 15 residues. The V call is TRBV4-3, the J call TRBJ2-5, with TRBD2 matching over 14 bases. The sequences come from CD4+ or CD8+ T cells sorted from blood, collected in a trial of the OX40 agonist ivuxolimab. The clonotype comes from an adult with an advanced solid tumor such as melanoma, head and neck, liver or kidney cancer. The CDR3 reads CASSVRLAGGETQYF. The CDR3 region has the DNA TGCGCCAGCAGCGTAAGACTAGCGGGGGGGGAGACCCAGTACTTC.